The 10 T cell receptor beta chains in this list originate from one sample, sequenced in a study of blood T cell repertoires in COVID-19. Measured with immunoSEQ multiplex PCR; TCRdb has only the in-frame clones, and not every one. In the table there are some 190,000 clones, approximately 85% of which are singletons. Sequencing input: peripheral blood. The receptors were sampled from a man in his sixties with acute or convalescent COVID-19.

V usage is TRBV21-1 and J usage is TRBJ1-1; the table names TRBD1, a call not compared with the DNA. TRBV21-1 has pseudogene status. The CDR3 runs 15 residues. The CDR3 coding sequence is TGTGCCAGCAAATGGCCTCCAGGGGTAAGCACTGAAGCTTTCTTT. This encodes CASKWPPGVSTEAFF.

The rearrangement uses TRBV25-1 and TRBJ2-1, with a weak D call TRBD1 (6 bases). The CDR3 has 17 residues. Trimming took 1 base from V and 1 from J, leaving 14 bases between them. CDR1 is MGHDK, CDR2 SYGVNS, per germline. The CDR3 is CASSEFQGMDSYNEQFF. Written as DNA, the CDR3 is TGTGCCAGCAGTGAATTCCAGGGGATGGATTCCTACAATGAGCAGTTCTTC.

The V gene is TRBV5-5, the J gene TRBJ1-3; 7 nucleotides line up with TRBD1. Germline CDR1 and CDR2: SGHKS and YYEKEE (reference sequence). This CDR3 region has 15 residues. The V gene end was trimmed by 1 base and the J gene end by 1 base; junction bases not matched to a gene: 2. Written as DNA, the CDR3 is TGTGCCAGCAGCTTGACAGGGGTGTCTGGAAACACCATATATTTT. The encoded protein is CASSLTGVSGNTIYF.

The chain links TRBV29-1 to TRBJ2-7; TRBD2 aligns across 10 bases. There are 16 residues in the CDR3. V lost 4 bases to trimming and J lost 6 bases; unmatched junction nucleotides: 15. From germline, CDR1 is SQVTM and CDR2 ANQGSEA. The CDR3 reads CSVVGASGSGRSEQYF. The CDR3 nucleotides read TGCAGCGTTGTAGGGGCTAGCGGGAGTGGGAGATCCGAGCAGTACTTC.

CDR3 in amino acids: CASSSGRANTGELFF. The CDR3 region has the DNA TGTGCCAGCAGTTCAGGGCGCGCGAACACCGGGGAGCTGTTTTTT. The chain is built from TRBV7-2 and TRBJ2-2; TRBD1 is a possible D gene (5 bases). Germline-derived CDR1 and CDR2 are SGHTA and FQGNSA. The ends were cut back, 6 bases at V and 0 bases at J, with 11 bases in the middle. This CDR3 has 15 amino acids.

V usage is TRBV5-1 and J usage is TRBJ2-2; tentative D call: TRBD1 (5 bases). Germline CDR1 and CDR2: SGHRS and YFSETQ. V gave up 0 bases and J gave up 1 base, with 10 bases separating them. This CDR3 contains 16 residues. The CDR3 sequence: CASSLASGRNTGELFF. The CDR3 DNA reads as TGCGCCAGCAGCTTGGCTTCAGGGCGGAACACCGGGGAGCTGTTTTTT.

J is TRBJ2-5 and V is TRBV30; D ambiguous. V was cut by 1 base and J by 1 base, with 16 bases left in between. CDR1 GTSNPN and CDR2 SVGIG come from the germline V gene (reference sequence). This CDR3 is built from 16 residues. In nucleotides, the CDR3 is TGTGCCTGGAGTGAAGTCGCGGCAGCGTTCCAAGAGACCCAGTACTTC. This encodes CAWSEVAAAFQETQYF.

The chain has TRBV3-1 (or the pseudogene TRBV3-2) and TRBJ2-3, with no clear D. Germline loops: CDR1 LGHDT, CDR2 YNNKEL (reference sequence). Trimming took off 0 bases at V and 3 bases at J, with 10 bases between the two ends. The CDR3 covers 15 residues. CDR3 amino acids: CASSQDGLETDTQYF. The CDR3 DNA reads as TGTGCCAGCAGCCAAGACGGCCTAGAGACAGATACGCAGTATTTT.

This chain joins TRBV27 and TRBJ2-2; 10 nucleotides match TRBD2. J was trimmed by 2 bases and V by 2 bases; bases with no gene match: 5. Germline values: CDR1 MNHEY, CDR2 SMNVEV (reference sequence). The CDR3 is 17 residues long. CDR3 DNA sequence: TGTGCCAGCAGTTTAAAAGCGGGAGGGGGAAACACCGGGGAGCTGTTTTTT. It specifies CASSLKAGGGNTGELFF.

J is TRBJ2-4 and V is TRBV7-2, with a weak D call TRBD2 (5 bases). The germline gives CDR1 SGHTA, CDR2 FQGNSA. V lost 1 base to trimming and J lost 7 bases, with 14 bases between them. CDR3 length: 15 residues. DNA of the CDR3: TGTGCCAGCAGCTTAGAAATAAGCCAGCGGAACATTCAGTACTTC. It codes for CASSLEISQRNIQYF.